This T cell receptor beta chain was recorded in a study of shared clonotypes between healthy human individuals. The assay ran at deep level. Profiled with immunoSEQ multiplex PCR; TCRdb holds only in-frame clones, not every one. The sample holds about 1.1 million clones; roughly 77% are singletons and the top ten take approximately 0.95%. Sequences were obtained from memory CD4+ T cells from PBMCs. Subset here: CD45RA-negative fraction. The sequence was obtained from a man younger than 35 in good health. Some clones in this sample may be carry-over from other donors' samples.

The CDR3 loop reads CASSIRRNEQFF. The CDR3, as DNA: TGTGCCAGTAGTATACGGAGGAATGAGCAGTTCTTC. The chain joins TRBV19 to TRBJ2-1; possible D gene TRBD2, 5 bases. The CDR3 runs to 12 residues. Germline loops: CDR1 LNHDA, CDR2 SQIVND (reference sequence). Trimming shortened V by 2 bases and J by 7 bases, and 6 bases separated the two germline ends.